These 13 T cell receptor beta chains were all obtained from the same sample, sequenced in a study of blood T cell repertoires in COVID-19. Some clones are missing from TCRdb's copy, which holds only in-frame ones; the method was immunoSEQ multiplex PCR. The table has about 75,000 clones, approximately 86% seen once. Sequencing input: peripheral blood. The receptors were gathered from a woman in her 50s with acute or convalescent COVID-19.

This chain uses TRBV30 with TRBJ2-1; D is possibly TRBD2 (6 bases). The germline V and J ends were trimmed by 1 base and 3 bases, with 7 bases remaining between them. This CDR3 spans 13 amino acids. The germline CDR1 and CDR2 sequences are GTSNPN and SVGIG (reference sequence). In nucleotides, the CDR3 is TGTGCCTGGAGTGCGGGACTCTACAATGAGCAGTTCTTC. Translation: CAWSAGLYNEQFF.

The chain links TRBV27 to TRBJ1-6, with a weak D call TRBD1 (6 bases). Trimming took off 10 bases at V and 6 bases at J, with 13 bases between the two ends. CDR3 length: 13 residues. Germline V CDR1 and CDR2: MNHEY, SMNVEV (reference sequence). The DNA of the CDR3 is TGTGCCACCCGGCGGACAGTTAATTCACCCCTCCACTTT. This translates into CATRRTVNSPLHF.

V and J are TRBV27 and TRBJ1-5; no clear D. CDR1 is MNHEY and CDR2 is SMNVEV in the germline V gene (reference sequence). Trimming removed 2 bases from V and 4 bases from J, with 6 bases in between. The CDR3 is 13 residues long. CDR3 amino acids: CASSLVRNQPQHF. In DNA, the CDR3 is TGTGCCAGCAGTTTAGTCCGGAATCAGCCCCAGCATTTT.

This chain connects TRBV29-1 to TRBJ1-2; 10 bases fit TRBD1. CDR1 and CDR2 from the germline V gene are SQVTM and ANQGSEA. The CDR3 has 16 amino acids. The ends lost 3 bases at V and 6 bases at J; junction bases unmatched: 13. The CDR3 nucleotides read TGCAGCGTTGACATGCCGGGACAGGGGAAAGAGGATGGCTACACCTTC. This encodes CSVDMPGQGKEDGYTF.

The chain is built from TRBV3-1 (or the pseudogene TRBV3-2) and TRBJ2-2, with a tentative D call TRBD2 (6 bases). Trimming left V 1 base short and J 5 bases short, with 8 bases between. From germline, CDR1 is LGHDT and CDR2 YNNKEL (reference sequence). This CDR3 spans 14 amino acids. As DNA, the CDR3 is TGTGCCAGCAGCCAAGGGGGGGAAACCGGGGAGCTGTTTTTT. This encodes CASSQGGETGELFF.

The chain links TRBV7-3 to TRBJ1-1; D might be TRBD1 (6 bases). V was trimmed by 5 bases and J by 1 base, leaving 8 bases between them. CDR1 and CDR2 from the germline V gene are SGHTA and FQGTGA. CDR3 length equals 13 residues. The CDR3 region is CASSGGPNTEAFF. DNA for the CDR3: TGTGCCAGCAGCGGGGGCCCGAACACTGAAGCTTTCTTT.

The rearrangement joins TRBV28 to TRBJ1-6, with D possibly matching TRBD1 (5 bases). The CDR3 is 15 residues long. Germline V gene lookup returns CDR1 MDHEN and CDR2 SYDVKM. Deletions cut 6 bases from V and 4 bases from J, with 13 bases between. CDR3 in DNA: TGTGCCAGCAGGGTTAGGGGTAGTTATAATTCACCCCTCCACTTT. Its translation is CASRVRGSYNSPLHF.

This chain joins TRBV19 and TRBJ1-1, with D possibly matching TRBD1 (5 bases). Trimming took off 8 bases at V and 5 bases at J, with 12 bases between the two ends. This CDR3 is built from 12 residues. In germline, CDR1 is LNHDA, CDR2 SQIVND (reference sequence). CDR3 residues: CASAGRGTEAFF. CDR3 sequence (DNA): TGTGCCAGTGCAGGTCGGGGGACTGAAGCTTTCTTT.

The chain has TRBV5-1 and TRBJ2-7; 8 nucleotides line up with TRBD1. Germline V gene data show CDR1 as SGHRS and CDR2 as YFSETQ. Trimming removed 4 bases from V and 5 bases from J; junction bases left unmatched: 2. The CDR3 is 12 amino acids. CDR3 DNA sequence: TGCGCCAGCAGCCGACAGGGGAACGAGCAGTACTTC. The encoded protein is CASSRQGNEQYF.

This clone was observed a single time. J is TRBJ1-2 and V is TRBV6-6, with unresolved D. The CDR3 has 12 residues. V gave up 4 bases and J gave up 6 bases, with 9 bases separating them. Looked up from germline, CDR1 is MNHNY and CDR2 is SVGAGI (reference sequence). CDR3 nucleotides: TGTGCCAGCAGTTCTAGCCCGGATGGCTACACCTTC. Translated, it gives CASSSSPDGYTF.

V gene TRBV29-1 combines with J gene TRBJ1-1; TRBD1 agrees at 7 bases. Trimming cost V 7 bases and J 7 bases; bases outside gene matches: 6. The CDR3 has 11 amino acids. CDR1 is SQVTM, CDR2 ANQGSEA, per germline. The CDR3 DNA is TGCAGCGGGGACAGCCGACGTGAAGCTTTCTTT. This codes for CSGDSRREAFF.

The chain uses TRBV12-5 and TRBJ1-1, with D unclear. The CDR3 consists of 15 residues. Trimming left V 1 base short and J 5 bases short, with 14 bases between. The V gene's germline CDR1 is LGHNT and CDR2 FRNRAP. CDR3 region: CASGLDLTGWTEAFF. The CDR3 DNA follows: TGTGCTAGTGGTTTGGACCTTACGGGTTGGACTGAAGCTTTCTTT.

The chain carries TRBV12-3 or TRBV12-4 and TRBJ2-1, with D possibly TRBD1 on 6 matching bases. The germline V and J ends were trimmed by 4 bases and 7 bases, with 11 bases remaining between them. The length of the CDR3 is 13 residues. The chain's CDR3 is CASSSQGTNEQFF. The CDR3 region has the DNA TGTGCCAGCAGTTCCCAGGGGACGAATGAGCAGTTCTTC.